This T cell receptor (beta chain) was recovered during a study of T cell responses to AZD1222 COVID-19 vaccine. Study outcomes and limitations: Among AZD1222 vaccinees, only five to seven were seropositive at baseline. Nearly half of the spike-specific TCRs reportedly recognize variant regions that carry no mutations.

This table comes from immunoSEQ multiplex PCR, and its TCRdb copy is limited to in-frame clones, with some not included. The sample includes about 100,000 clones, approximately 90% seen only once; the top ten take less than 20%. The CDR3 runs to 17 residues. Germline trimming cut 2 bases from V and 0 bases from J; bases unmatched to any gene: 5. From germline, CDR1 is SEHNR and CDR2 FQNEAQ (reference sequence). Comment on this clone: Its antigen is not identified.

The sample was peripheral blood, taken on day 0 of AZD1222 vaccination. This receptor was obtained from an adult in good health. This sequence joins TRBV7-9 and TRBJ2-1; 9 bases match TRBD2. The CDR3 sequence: CASSLRTSVYSYNEQFF. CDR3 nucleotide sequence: TGTGCCAGCAGCTTAAGGACTAGCGTCTACTCCTACAATGAGCAGTTCTTC.